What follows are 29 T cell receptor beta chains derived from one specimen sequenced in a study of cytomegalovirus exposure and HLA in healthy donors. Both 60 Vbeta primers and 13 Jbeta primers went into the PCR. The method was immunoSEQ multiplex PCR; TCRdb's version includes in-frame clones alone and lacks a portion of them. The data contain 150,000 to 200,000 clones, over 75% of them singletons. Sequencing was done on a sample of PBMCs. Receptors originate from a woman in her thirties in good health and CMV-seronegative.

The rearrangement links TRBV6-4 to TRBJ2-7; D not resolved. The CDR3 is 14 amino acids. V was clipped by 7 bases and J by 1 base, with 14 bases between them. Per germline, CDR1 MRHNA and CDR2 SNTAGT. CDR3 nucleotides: TGTGCCAGCACCCCCTCAGACTTGTCCTACGAGCAGTACTTC. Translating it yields CASTPSDLSYEQYF.

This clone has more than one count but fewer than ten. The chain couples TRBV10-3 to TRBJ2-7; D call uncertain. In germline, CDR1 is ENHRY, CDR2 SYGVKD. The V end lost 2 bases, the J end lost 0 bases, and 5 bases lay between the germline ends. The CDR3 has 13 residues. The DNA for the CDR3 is TGTGCCATCAGTGAGACATTCTCCTACGAGCAGTACTTC. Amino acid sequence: CAISETFSYEQYF.

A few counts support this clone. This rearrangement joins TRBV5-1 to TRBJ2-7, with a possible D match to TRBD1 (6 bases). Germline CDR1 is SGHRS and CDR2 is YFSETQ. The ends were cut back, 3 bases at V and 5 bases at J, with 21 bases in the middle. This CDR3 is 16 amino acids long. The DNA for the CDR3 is TGCGCCAGCAGCTCGTCCTCGACAGGTCCCTGGGACGAGCAGTACTTC. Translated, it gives CASSSSSTGPWDEQYF.

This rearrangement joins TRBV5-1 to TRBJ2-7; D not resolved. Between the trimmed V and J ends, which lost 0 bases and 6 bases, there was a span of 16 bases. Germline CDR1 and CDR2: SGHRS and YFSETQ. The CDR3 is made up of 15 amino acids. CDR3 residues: CASSLDRPQSFEQYF. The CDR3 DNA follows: TGCGCCAGCAGCTTGGACAGACCACAGTCTTTCGAGCAGTACTTC.

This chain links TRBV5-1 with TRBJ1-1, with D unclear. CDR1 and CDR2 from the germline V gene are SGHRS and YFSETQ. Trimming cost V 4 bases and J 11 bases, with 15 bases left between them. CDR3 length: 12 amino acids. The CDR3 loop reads CASSPGGLFAFF. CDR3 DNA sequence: TGCGCCAGCAGCCCCGGCGGTCTCTTTGCTTTCTTT.

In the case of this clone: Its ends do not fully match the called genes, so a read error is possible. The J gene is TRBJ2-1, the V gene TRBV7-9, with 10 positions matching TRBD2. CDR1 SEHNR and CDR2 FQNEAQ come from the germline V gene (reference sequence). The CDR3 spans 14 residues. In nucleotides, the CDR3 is TGTGCCAGCAGCGTAGCGGGGGGATTGTTGGAGCAGTTCTTC. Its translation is CASSVAGGLLEQFF.

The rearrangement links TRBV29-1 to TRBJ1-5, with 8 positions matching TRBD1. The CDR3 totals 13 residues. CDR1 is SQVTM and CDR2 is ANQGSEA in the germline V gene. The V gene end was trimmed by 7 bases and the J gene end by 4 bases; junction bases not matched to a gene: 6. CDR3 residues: CSGGQGGNQPQHF. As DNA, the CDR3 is TGCAGCGGAGGACAGGGAGGTAATCAGCCCCAGCATTTT.

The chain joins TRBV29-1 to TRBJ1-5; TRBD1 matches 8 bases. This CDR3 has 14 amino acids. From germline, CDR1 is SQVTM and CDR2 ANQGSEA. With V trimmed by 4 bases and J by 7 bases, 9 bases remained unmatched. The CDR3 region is CSVAAGGAGQPQHF. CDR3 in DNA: TGCAGCGTTGCGGCAGGGGGCGCGGGACAGCCCCAGCATTTT.

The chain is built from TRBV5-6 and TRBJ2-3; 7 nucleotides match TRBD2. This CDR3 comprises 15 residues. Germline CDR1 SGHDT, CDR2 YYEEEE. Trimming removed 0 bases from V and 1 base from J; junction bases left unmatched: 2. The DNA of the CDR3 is TGTGCCAGCAGCTTGGGACTAGCACGCACAGATACGCAGTATTTT. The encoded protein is CASSLGLARTDTQYF.

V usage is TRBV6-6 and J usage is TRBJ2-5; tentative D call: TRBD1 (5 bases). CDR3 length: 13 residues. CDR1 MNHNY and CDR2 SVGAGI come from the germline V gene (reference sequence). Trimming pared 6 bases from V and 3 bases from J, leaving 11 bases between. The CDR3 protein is CASRGLKKETQYF. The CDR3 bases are TGTGCCAGCAGGGGGCTTAAAAAAGAGACCCAGTACTTC.

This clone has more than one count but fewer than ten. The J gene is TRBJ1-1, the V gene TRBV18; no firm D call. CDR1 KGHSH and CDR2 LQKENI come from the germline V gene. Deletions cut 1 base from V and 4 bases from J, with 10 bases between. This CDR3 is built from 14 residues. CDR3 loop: CASSPLGEGTEAFF. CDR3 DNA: TGTGCCAGCTCACCACTTGGGGAGGGCACTGAAGCTTTCTTT.

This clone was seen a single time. CDR3 protein: CASSFSIRGMETQYF. The CDR3 DNA reads TGTGCCAGCAGCTTCAGTATTAGGGGGATGGAGACCCAGTACTTC. The chain links TRBV5-5 to TRBJ2-5; weak D call: TRBD1 (6 bases). V gave up 2 bases and J gave up 5 bases, with 16 bases separating them. This CDR3 has 15 amino acids. Germline V gene data show CDR1 as SGHKS and CDR2 as YYEKEE (reference sequence).

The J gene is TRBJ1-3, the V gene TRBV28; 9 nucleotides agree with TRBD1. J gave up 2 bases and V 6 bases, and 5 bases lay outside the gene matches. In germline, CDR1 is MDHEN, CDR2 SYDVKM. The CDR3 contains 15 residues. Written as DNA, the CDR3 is TGTGCCAGCAGGCTTAGGACAGGGGCTGGAAACACCATATATTTT. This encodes CASRLRTGAGNTIYF. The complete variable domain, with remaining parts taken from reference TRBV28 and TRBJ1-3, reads DVKVTQSSRYLVKRTGEKVFLECVQDMDHENMFWYRQDPGLGLRLIYFSYDVKMKEKGDIPEGYSVSREKKERFSLILESASTNQTSMYLCASRLRTGAGNTIYFGEGSWLTVV.

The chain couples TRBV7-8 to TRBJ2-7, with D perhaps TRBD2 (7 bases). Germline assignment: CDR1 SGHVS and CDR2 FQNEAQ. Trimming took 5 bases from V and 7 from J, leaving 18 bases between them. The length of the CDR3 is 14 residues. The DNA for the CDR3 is TGTGCCAGCAGCCTTAGACGGGGGGCGAGAGAGCAGTACTTC. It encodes CASSLRRGAREQYF.

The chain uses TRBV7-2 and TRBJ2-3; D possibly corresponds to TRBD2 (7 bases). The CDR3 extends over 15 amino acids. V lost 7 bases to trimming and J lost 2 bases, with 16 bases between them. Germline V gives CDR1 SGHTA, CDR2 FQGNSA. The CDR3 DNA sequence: TGTGCCAGCACCCCCTCGCGGGGGCTCACAGATACGCAGTATTTT. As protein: CASTPSRGLTDTQYF. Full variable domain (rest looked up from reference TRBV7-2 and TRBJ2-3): GAGVSQSPSNKVTEKGKDVELRCDPISGHTALYWYRQSLGQGLEFLIYFQGNSAPDKSGLPSDRFSAERTGGSVSTLTIQRTQQEDSAVYLCASTPSRGLTDTQYFGPGTRLTVL.

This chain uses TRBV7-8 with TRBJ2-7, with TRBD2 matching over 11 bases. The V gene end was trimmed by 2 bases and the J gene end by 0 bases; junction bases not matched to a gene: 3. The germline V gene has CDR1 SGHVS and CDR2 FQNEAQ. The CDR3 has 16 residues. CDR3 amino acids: CASSLPGLAGSYEQYF. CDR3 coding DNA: TGTGCCAGCAGCTTACCAGGACTAGCGGGCTCCTACGAGCAGTACTTC.

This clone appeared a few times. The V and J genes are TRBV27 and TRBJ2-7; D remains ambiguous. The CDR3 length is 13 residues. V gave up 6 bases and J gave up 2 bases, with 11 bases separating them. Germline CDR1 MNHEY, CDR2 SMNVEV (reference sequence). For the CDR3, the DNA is TGTGCCAGCAGGCCAGGCGCAGCCTACGAGCAGTACTTC. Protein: CASRPGAAYEQYF.

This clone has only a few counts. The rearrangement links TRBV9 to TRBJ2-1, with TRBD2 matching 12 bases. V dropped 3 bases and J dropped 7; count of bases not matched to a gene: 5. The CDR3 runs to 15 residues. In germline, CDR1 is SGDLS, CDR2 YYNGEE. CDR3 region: CASSASGGAGNEQFF. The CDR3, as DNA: TGTGCCAGCAGCGCTAGCGGGGGGGCGGGGAATGAGCAGTTCTTC.

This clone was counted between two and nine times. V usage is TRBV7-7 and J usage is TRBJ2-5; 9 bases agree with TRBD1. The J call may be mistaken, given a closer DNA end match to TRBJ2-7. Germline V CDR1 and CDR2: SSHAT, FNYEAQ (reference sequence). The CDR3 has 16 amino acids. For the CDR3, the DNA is TGTGCCAGCAGCCCCGGGACAGGGTCAGGTCCCTACGAGCAGTACTTC. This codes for CASSPGTGSGPYEQYF.

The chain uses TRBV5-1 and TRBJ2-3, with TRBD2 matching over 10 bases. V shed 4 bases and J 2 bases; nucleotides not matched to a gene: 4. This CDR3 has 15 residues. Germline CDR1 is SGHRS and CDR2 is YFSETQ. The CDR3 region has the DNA TGCGCCAGCAGCGTGGGACTAGCGATCACAGATACGCAGTATTTT. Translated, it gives CASSVGLAITDTQYF.

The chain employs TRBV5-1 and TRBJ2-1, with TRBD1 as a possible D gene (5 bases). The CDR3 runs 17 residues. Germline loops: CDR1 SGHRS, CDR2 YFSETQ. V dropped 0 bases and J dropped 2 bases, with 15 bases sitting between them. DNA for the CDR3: TGCGCCAGCAGCTTGGCTGGAGCCAGGGCAGCCTACAATGAGCAGTTCTTC. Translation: CASSLAGARAAYNEQFF.

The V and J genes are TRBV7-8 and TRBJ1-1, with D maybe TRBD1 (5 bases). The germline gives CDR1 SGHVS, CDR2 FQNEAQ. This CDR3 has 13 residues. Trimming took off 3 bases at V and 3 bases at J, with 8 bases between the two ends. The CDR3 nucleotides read TGTGCCAGCAGCTTCGGACACTACACTGAAGCTTTCTTT. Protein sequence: CASSFGHYTEAFF.

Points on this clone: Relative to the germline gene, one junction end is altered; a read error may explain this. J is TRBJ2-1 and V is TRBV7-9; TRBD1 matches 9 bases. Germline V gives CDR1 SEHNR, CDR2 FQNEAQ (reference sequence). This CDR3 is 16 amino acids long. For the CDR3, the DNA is TGTTCCAGCAGCTTCCGGGACAGGGATTCCTACAATGAGCAGTTCTTC. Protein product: CSSSFRDRDSYNEQFF. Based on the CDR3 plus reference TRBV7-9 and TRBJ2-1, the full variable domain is DTGVSQNPRHKITKRGQNVTFRCDPISEHNRLYWYRQTLGQGPEFLTYFQNEAQLEKSRLLSDRFSAERPKGSFSTLEIQRTEQGDSAMYLCSSSFRDRDSYNEQFFGPGTRLTVL.

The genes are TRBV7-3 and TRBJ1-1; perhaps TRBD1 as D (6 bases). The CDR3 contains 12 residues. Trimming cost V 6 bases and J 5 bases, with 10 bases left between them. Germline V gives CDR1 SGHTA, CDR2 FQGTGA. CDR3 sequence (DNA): TGTGCCAGCAGGTTCCAGGGGACTGAAGCTTTCTTT. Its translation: CASRFQGTEAFF.

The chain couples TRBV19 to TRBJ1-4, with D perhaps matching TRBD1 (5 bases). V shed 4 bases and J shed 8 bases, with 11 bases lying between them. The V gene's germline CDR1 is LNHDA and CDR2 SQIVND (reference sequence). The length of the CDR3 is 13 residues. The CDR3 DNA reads TGTGCCAGTAGTACTAGGGGCCGAGAAAAACTGTTTTTT. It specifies CASSTRGREKLFF.

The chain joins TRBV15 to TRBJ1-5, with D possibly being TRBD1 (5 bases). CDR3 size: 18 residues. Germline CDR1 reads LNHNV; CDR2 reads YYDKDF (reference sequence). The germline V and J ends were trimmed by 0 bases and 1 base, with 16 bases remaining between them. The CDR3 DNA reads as TGTGCCACCAGCAGAGAAGGTGGACAATATGTAAGCAATCAGCCCCAGCATTTT. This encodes CATSREGGQYVSNQPQHF.

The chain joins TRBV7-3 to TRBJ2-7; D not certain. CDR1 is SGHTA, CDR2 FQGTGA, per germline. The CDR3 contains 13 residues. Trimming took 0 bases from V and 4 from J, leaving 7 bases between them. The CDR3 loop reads CASSLTHRYEQYF. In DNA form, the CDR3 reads TGTGCCAGCAGCTTAACGCACAGATACGAGCAGTACTTC.

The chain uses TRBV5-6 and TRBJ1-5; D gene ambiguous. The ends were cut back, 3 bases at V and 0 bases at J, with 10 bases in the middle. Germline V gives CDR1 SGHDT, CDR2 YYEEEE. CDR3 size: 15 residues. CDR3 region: CASSWGAYSNQPQHF. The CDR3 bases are TGTGCCAGCAGCTGGGGAGCTTATAGCAATCAGCCCCAGCATTTT. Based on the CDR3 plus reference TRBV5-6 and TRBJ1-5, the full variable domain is DAGVTQSPTHLIKTRGQQVTLRCSPKSGHDTVSWYQQALGQGPQFIFQYYEEEERQRGNFPDRFSGHQFPNYSSELNVNALLLGDSALYLCASSWGAYSNQPQHFGDGTRLSIL.

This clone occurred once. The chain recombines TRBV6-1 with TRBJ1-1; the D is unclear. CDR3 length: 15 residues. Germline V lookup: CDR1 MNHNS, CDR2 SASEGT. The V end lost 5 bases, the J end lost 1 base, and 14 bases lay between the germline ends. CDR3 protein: CASSQPGRQNTEAFF. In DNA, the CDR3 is TGTGCCAGCAGTCAGCCGGGTCGTCAGAACACTGAAGCTTTCTTT.